Included here is one TCR beta chain sequence, with context. One entry per CDR3 protein results from TCRdb running MiXCR on the 5' RACE reads. The table has under 35,000 distinct CDR3 sequences, approximately 25% seen once. Between the trimmed V and J ends, which lost 3 bases and 9 bases, there was a span of 11 bases. Germline CDR1 is KGHSH and CDR2 is LQKENI. The CDR3 has 13 residues. Sequencing was performed on naive CD4+ T cells sorted from a lymph node. Subset denoted: naive CD4+ T cells, CD4+CD45RA+CD25-. The rearrangement links TRBV18 to TRBJ2-2; no definite D call. This receptor was obtained from a female donor with breast cancer. The chain's CDR3 is CASSPLSARELFF. Here the CDR3 DNA reads TGTGCCAGCTCACCTCTCAGTGCCAGGGAGCTGTTTTTT. The full variable domain, its missing parts supplied by reference TRBV18 and TRBJ2-2, is NAGVMQNPRHLVRRRGQEARLRCSPMKGHSHVYWYRQLPEEGLKFMVYLQKENIIDESGMPKERFSAEFPKEGPSILRIQQVVRGDSAAYFCASSPLSARELFFGEGSRLTVL.